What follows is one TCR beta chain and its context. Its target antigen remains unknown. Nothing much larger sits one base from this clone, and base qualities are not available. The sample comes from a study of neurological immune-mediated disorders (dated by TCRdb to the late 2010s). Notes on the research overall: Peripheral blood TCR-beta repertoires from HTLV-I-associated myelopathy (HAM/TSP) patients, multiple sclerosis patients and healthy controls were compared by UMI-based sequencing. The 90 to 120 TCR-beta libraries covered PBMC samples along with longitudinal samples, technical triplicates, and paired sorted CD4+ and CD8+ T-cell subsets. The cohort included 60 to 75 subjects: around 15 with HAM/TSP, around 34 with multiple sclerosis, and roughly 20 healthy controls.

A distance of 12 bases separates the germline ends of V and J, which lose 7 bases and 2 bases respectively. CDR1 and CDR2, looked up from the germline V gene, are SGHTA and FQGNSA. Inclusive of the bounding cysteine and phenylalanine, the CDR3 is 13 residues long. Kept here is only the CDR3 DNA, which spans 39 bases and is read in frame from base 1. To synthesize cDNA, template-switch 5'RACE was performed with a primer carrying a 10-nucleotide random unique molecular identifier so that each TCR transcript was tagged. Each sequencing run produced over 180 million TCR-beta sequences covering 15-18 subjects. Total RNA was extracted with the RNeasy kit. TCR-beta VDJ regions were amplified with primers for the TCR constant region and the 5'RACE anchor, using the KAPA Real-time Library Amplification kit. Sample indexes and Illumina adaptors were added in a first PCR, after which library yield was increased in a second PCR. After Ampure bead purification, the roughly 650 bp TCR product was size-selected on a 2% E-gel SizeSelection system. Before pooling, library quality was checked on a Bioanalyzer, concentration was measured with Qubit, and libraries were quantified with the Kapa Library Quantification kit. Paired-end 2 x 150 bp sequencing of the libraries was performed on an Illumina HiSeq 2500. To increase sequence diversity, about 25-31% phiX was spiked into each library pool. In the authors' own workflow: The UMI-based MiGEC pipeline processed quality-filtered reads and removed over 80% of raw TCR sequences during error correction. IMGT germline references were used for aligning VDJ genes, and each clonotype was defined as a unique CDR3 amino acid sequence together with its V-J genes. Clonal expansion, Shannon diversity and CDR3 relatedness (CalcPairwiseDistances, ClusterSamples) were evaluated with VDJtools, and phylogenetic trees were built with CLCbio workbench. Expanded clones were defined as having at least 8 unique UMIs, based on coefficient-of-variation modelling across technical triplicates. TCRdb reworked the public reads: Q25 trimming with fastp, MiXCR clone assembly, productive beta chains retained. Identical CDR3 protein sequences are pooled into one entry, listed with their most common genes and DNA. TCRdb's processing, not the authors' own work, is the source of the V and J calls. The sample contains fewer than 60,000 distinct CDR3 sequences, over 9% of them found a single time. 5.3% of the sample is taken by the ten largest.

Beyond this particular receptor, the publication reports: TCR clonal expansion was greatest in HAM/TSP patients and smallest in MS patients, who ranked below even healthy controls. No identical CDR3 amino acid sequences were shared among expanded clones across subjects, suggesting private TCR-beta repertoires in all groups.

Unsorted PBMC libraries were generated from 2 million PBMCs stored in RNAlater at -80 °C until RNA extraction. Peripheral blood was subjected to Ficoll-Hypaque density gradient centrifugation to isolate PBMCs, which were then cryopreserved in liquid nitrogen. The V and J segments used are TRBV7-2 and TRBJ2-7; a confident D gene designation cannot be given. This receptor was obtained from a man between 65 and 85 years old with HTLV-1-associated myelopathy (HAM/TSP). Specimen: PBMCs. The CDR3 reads CASISQVAYEQYF. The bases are TGTGCCAGCATCTCCCAGGTGGCCTACGAGCAGTACTTC.